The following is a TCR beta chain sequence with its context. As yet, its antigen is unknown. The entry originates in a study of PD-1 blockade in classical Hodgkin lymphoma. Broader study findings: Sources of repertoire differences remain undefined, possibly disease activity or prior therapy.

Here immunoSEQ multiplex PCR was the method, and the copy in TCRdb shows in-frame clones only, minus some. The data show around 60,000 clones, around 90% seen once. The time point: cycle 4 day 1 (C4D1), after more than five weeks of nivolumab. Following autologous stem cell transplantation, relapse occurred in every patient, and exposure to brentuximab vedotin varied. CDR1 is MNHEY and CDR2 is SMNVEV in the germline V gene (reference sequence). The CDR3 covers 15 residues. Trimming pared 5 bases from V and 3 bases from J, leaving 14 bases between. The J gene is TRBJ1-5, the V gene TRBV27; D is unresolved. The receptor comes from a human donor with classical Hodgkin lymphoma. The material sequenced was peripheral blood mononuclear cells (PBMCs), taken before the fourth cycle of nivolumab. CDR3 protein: CASSLSTGNNQPQHF. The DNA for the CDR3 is TGTGCCAGCAGTCTTTCGACCGGCAACAATCAGCCCCAGCATTTT.